The 26 T cell receptor beta chains reported below all come from one sample, sequenced in a study of blood T cell repertoires in COVID-19. Generated by immunoSEQ multiplex PCR, the TCRdb table keeps only in-frame clones and is missing some. Of 110,000 to 150,000 clones in the sample, nearly 90% are singletons; the top ten hold over 1.5%. Sequencing input: peripheral blood. These receptors were obtained from a man aged 65 to 79 with acute or convalescent COVID-19.

The gene calls are TRBV29-1 and TRBJ1-1; D remains unclear. Germline CDR1 and CDR2: SQVTM and ANQGSEA. The CDR3 consists of 13 residues. Trimming stripped 6 bases from V and 4 bases from J, with 15 bases between. The CDR3, as DNA: TGCAGCGTCAAGACGGGGAGGGTCACTGAAGCTTTCTTT. Translating it yields CSVKTGRVTEAFF.

This clone was seen only once. The chain employs TRBV3-1 (or the pseudogene TRBV3-2) and TRBJ2-6; D gene uncertain. The CDR3 has 17 amino acids. The V gene's germline CDR1 is LGHDT and CDR2 YNNKEL (reference sequence). Trimming cost V 2 bases and J 0 bases, with 11 bases left between them. The CDR3 DNA is TGTGCCAGCAGCCAAACCGGAGTACCCTCTGGGGCCAACGTCCTGACTTTC. Its protein is CASSQTGVPSGANVLTF.

V is TRBV2 and J is TRBJ1-3, with D possibly matching TRBD1 (6 bases). Germline V gene data show CDR1 as SNHLY and CDR2 as FYNNEI. The CDR3 runs 16 residues. The V end lost 4 bases, the J end lost 1 base, and 14 bases lay between the germline ends. The CDR3 reads CASSATGRDSGNTIYF. The CDR3 nucleotides are TGTGCCAGCAGTGCGACAGGCCGGGATTCTGGAAACACCATATATTTT.

To note about this clone: In the same sample, other DNA sequences code for this CDR3. The chain has TRBV3-1 (or the pseudogene TRBV3-2) and TRBJ2-1; 7 positions match TRBD1. This CDR3 has 15 residues. Germline V gene data show CDR1 as LGHDT and CDR2 as YNNKEL (reference sequence). J lost 0 bases, V lost 6 bases, and 5 bases had no gene match. The CDR3 loop reads CASSQAGGSYNEQFF. The CDR3 DNA reads TGTGCCAGCAGTCAGGCAGGGGGCTCCTACAATGAGCAGTTCTTC.

This chain links TRBV2 with TRBJ1-4, with D possibly matching TRBD1 (5 bases). The germline V gene encodes CDR1 SNHLY and CDR2 FYNNEI. The CDR3 spans 13 residues. Trimming took off 7 bases at V and 4 bases at J, with 10 bases between the two ends. The CDR3 nucleotides are TGTGCCAGCAAATGGCAGGGTAATGAAAAACTGTTTTTT. Translating gives CASKWQGNEKLFF.

The rearrangement uses TRBV28 and TRBJ2-7, with D perhaps TRBD2 (6 bases). CDR3 size: 17 residues. From germline, CDR1 is MDHEN and CDR2 SYDVKM. V lost 4 bases and J 2 bases, leaving 21 bases between the germline ends. This CDR3 is CASSYSLTSPITYEQYF. CDR3 coding DNA: TGTGCCAGCAGTTACTCCCTTACTAGCCCGATAACCTACGAGCAGTACTTC.

The V and J genes are TRBV28 and TRBJ2-1; weak D call: TRBD2 (5 bases). Germline CDR1 MDHEN, CDR2 SYDVKM. This CDR3 comprises 15 residues. With 3 bases removed from V and 0 bases from J, the gap between germline ends came to 9 bases. The CDR3, as DNA: TGTGCCAGCAGTTTCGGGGTCCGCTCCTACAATGAGCAGTTCTTC. It codes for CASSFGVRSYNEQFF.

The chain is built from TRBV7-9 and TRBJ1-1, with unresolved D. The CDR3 runs to 13 residues. Germline V gene lookup returns CDR1 SEHNR and CDR2 FQNEAQ (reference sequence). V lost 1 base and J 6 bases, leaving 9 bases between the germline ends. The CDR3 bases are TGTGCCAGCAGCTTAGTGTCCATAGCTGAAGCTTTCTTT. This sequence encodes CASSLVSIAEAFF. Variable domain in full (rest from reference TRBV7-9 and TRBJ1-1): DTGVSQNPRHKITKRGQNVTFRCDPISEHNRLYWYRQTLGQGPEFLTYFQNEAQLEKSRLLSDRFSAERPKGSFSTLEIQRTEQGDSAMYLCASSLVSIAEAFFGQGTRLTVV.

V and J are TRBV2 and TRBJ2-2, with D perhaps TRBD1 (5 bases). Germline lookup yields CDR1 SNHLY and CDR2 FYNNEI. With 3 bases removed from V and 7 bases from J, the gap between germline ends came to 9 bases. The CDR3 has 13 residues. The CDR3 region is CASSDSGNGELFF. Written as DNA, the CDR3 is TGTGCCAGCAGTGATTCAGGGAACGGGGAGCTGTTTTTT. Together with reference TRBV2 and TRBJ2-2, the CDR3 gives the full variable domain: EPEVTQTPSHQVTQMGQEVILRCVPISNHLYFYWYRQILGQKVEFLVSFYNNEISEKSEIFDDQFSVERPDGSNFTLKIRSTKLEDSAMYFCASSDSGNGELFFGEGSRLTVL.

This clone has only one observation. The chain has TRBV5-5 and TRBJ2-1; a weak D match, TRBD2 (5 bases). Germline values: CDR1 SGHKS, CDR2 YYEKEE (reference sequence). V was shortened by 4 bases and J by 10 bases, with 9 bases between the two germline ends. The CDR3 sequence is 11 residues long. DNA for the CDR3: TGTGCCAGCAGCCAGCGGATGGAGCAGTTCTTC. Residues: CASSQRMEQFF.

The CDR3, as DNA: TGCGCCAGCAGACAATGGGCTAGCGGATACAATGAGCAGTTCTTC. Residues: CASRQWASGYNEQFF. This rearrangement joins TRBV5-1 to TRBJ2-1; 7 nucleotides match TRBD2. The CDR3 has 15 residues. V gave up 5 bases and J gave up 4 bases; unmatched junction bases: 9. Germline V lookup: CDR1 SGHRS, CDR2 YFSETQ.

The J gene is TRBJ1-1, the V gene TRBV6-1; TRBD1 matches at 9 bases. Losses at the gene ends were 6 bases for V and 2 bases for J; bases not matched to a gene: 10. CDR1 MNHNS and CDR2 SASEGT come from the germline V gene. There are 16 residues in the CDR3. CDR3 region: CASREPGQGINTEAFF. Written as DNA, the CDR3 is TGTGCCAGCAGGGAACCGGGACAGGGAATAAACACTGAAGCTTTCTTT.

This clone was recorded a few times. The V call is TRBV7-7, the J call TRBJ2-1; 8 bases match TRBD2. Germline assignment: CDR1 SSHAT and CDR2 FNYEAQ (reference sequence). With V trimmed by 5 bases and J by 4 bases, 13 bases remained unmatched. The CDR3 extends over 17 amino acids. CDR3 sequence (DNA): TGTGCCAGCAGCCACTGGGGCGGGACTAGGGGATACAATGAGCAGTTCTTC. Its protein is CASSHWGGTRGYNEQFF.

This chain joins TRBV12-3 or TRBV12-4 and TRBJ2-2, with TRBD2 as a possible D gene (5 bases). There are 13 residues in the CDR3. The ends were cut back, 6 bases at V and 6 bases at J, with 11 bases in the middle. The CDR3 DNA reads as TGTGCCAGCAGGATCCAGGAGGCCGGGGAGCTGTTTTTT. It codes for CASRIQEAGELFF.

This sequence joins TRBV5-6 and TRBJ1-4; D might be TRBD1 (6 bases). This CDR3 has 17 residues. Trimming took off 4 bases at V and 8 bases at J, with 24 bases between the two ends. Germline values: CDR1 SGHDT, CDR2 YYEEEE. The CDR3 spells CASSGGRGLLGNEKLFF. For the CDR3, the DNA is TGTGCCAGCAGCGGGGGCCGGGGCCTCCTTGGCAACGAAAAACTGTTTTTT. Combining the CDR3 with reference TRBV5-6 and TRBJ1-4 gives the whole variable domain DAGVTQSPTHLIKTRGQQVTLRCSPKSGHDTVSWYQQALGQGPQFIFQYYEEEERQRGNFPDRFSGHQFPNYSSELNVNALLLGDSALYLCASSGGRGLLGNEKLFFGSGTQLSVL.

This clone was counted a few times. The chain combines TRBV19 with TRBJ1-5, with TRBD1 matching 9 bases. The V and J ends lost 4 bases and 10 bases, in that order; junction bases with no gene match: 8. The germline CDR1 and CDR2 sequences are LNHDA and SQIVND (reference sequence). The CDR3 is made up of 14 amino acids. In DNA, the CDR3 is TGTGCCAGTAGTACCGGGACAGGGCCAATACCCCAGCATTTT. This encodes CASSTGTGPIPQHF.

The chain recombines TRBV5-4 with TRBJ2-2; 11 nucleotides match TRBD2. The CDR3 covers 17 residues. The V segment lost 4 bases and the J segment 5 bases; nucleotides outside the gene matches: 10. Per the germline V gene, CDR1 is SGHNT and CDR2 is YYREEE (reference sequence). The CDR3 sequence: CASSEAYSGRGTGELFF. The DNA for the CDR3 is TGTGCCAGCAGCGAGGCCTATAGCGGGAGGGGGACCGGGGAGCTGTTTTTT.

The chain employs TRBV13 and TRBJ2-3; 7 bases are a match to TRBD1. The CDR3 has 16 residues. V was clipped by 4 bases and J by 0 bases; unmatched bases: 7. Germline assignment: CDR1 PRHDT and CDR2 FYEKMQ (reference sequence). For the CDR3, the DNA is TGTGCCAGCAGCTCCCGAGGGGGCCTTAGCACAGATACGCAGTATTTT. Its protein is CASSSRGGLSTDTQYF.

The gene calls are TRBV30 and TRBJ2-5, with 10 bases identical to TRBD2. The CDR3 sequence is 14 residues long. Germline V CDR1 and CDR2: GTSNPN, SVGIG (reference sequence). V lost 4 bases, J lost 5 bases, and 7 bases stayed unmatched. As DNA, the CDR3 is TGTGCCTGGATTGCAGCGGGAGGGCCGGAGACCCAGTACTTC. It is translated as CAWIAAGGPETQYF.

This rearrangement joins TRBV7-9 to TRBJ1-2; no clear D gene. Trimming cost V 2 bases and J 8 bases, with 15 bases left between them. This CDR3 region has 14 residues. Germline V gene data show CDR1 as SEHNR and CDR2 as FQNEAQ (reference sequence). The CDR3 DNA follows: TGTGCCAGCAGCTTAAGTCAGGTGGGGAGAGGCTACACCTTC. Its protein product is CASSLSQVGRGYTF.

The V gene is TRBV25-1, the J gene TRBJ2-7; maybe TRBD2 (5 bases). The CDR3 extends over 11 amino acids. V was pared by 4 bases and J by 8 bases, with 9 bases between. Germline V gene data show CDR1 as MGHDK and CDR2 as SYGVNS. The CDR3: CASSVGMKQYF. The CDR3 nucleotides are TGTGCCAGCAGTGTCGGGATGAAGCAGTACTTC.

The rearrangement uses TRBV6-5 and TRBJ2-5; the D is unclear. Trimming removed 4 bases at V and 2 bases at J, with 8 bases between. The CDR3 length is 13 residues. Germline values: CDR1 MNHEY, CDR2 SVGAGI. Here the CDR3 DNA reads TGTGCCAGCAGTTTGGGCATTCAAGAGACCCAGTACTTC. This encodes CASSLGIQETQYF.

The chain employs TRBV5-1 and TRBJ2-5; D ambiguous. Trimming left V 4 bases short and J 4 bases short, with 8 bases between. Germline CDR1 SGHRS, CDR2 YFSETQ. CDR3 length equals 12 residues. CDR3 region: CASSLPSETQYF. The CDR3, as DNA: TGCGCCAGCAGCCTACCTTCAGAGACCCAGTACTTC.

The chain joins TRBV28 to TRBJ2-3; maybe TRBD1 (6 bases). CDR1 is MDHEN, CDR2 SYDVKM, per germline. The V and J ends lost 0 bases and 2 bases respectively, with 12 bases between them. CDR3 size: 16 residues. CDR3: CASSLWRQGLTDTQYF. In DNA, the CDR3 is TGTGCCAGCAGTTTATGGCGGCAGGGGCTCACAGATACGCAGTATTTT.

V and J are TRBV25-1 and TRBJ1-1, with a tentative D call TRBD1 (6 bases). V lost 3 bases and J 7 bases, leaving 15 bases between the germline ends. The CDR3 totals 14 residues. CDR1 and CDR2 (germline): MGHDK, SYGVNS. CDR3 region: CASSETGGLVEAFF. DNA for the CDR3: TGTGCCAGCAGTGAGACGGGGGGCCTAGTTGAAGCTTTCTTT. The full variable domain, with the rest looked up from reference TRBV25-1 and TRBJ1-1, is EADIYQTPRYLVIGTGKKITLECSQTMGHDKMYWYQQDPGMELHLIHYSYGVNSTEKGDLSSESTVSRIRTEHFPLTLESARPSHTSQYLCASSETGGLVEAFFGQGTRLTVV.

This sequence joins TRBV7-6 and TRBJ2-7; TRBD1 agrees at 7 bases. Trimming removed 5 bases from V and 3 bases from J; junction bases left unmatched: 10. The CDR3 is made up of 15 amino acids. Germline V gene lookup returns CDR1 SGHVS and CDR2 FNYEAQ. In DNA, the CDR3 is TGTGCCAGCAGCAAGACAGGGAATAATATCTACGAGCAGTACTTC. It encodes CASSKTGNNIYEQYF.